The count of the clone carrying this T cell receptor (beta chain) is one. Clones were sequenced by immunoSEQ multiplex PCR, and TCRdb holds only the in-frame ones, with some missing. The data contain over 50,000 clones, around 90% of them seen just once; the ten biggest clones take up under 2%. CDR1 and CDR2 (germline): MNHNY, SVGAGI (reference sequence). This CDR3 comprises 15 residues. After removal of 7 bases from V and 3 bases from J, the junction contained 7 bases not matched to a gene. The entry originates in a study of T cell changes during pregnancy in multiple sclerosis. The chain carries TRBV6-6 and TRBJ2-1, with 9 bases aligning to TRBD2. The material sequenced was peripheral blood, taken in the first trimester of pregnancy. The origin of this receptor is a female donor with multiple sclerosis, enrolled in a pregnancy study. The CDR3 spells CASIDSGSVYNEQFF. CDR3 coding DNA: TGTGCCAGCATTGATAGCGGGAGTGTCTACAATGAGCAGTTCTTC.